A selection of T cell receptor beta chains follows, all from one sample in a study of blood T cell repertoires in COVID-19. The assay was immunoSEQ multiplex PCR, and TCRdb's table has in-frame clones only and misses some. This repertoire shows 250,000 or so clones, about 88% found once; its top ten account for 2.7%. Sample: peripheral blood. Receptors originate from a woman aged 55-70 years with acute or convalescent COVID-19. CDR3s include the opening cysteine and the closing phenylalanine or tryptophan. The D gene is left open where the match is weak. Clone size, where shown, is once, few, many, or a class for clones that have expanded.

d_call: TRBD1; j_call: TRBJ1-5; v_call: TRBV29-1; clone_size: .; cdr3_aa: CSVETGEVGQPQHF; cdr3_nt: TGCAGCGTTGAGACAGGGGAGGTTGGTCAGCCCCAGCATTTT
d_call: TRBD1; j_call: TRBJ1-6; v_call: TRBV7-8; clone_size: .; cdr3_aa: CASSRFRQGAANEGSPLHF; cdr3_nt: TGTGCCAGCAGCCGTTTTAGACAGGGGGCTGCTAATGAGGGCTCACCCCTCCACTTT
d_call: .; j_call: TRBJ1-4; v_call: TRBV28; clone_size: .; cdr3_aa: CASTQAGGGRNEKLFF; cdr3_nt: TGTGCCAGCACGCAAGCAGGCGGGGGTCGGAATGAAAAACTGTTTTTT
d_call: .; j_call: TRBJ2-3; v_call: TRBV5-6; clone_size: .; cdr3_aa: CASSLGTNTDTQYF; cdr3_nt: TGTGCCAGCAGCTTGGGGACTAACACAGATACGCAGTATTTT
d_call: TRBD1; j_call: TRBJ2-1; v_call: TRBV9; clone_size: .; cdr3_aa: CASSDRGTGPYNEQFF; cdr3_nt: TGTGCCAGCAGTGACCGGGGGACAGGTCCGTACAATGAGCAGTTCTTC
d_call: TRBD2; j_call: TRBJ2-5; v_call: TRBV5-1; clone_size: .; cdr3_aa: CASSLDGGGYQETQYF; cdr3_nt: TGCGCCAGCAGCTTGGATGGCGGGGGTTATCAAGAGACCCAGTACTTC
d_call: TRBD2; j_call: TRBJ2-1; v_call: TRBV3-1/TRBV3-2; clone_size: .; cdr3_aa: CASSQAFLTSGYNEQFF; cdr3_nt: TGTGCCAGCAGCCAAGCGTTCCTAACTAGCGGCTACAATGAGCAGTTCTTC
d_call: TRBD2; j_call: TRBJ2-1; v_call: TRBV7-9; clone_size: .; cdr3_aa: CASSSGTSGGKYEQFF; cdr3_nt: TGTGCCAGCAGCAGCGGGACTAGCGGGGGAAAGTATGAGCAGTTCTTC
d_call: TRBD2; j_call: TRBJ2-3; v_call: TRBV2; clone_size: .; cdr3_aa: CASSRTRTSGTTDTQYF; cdr3_nt: TGTGCCAGCAGCCGTACACGGACTAGCGGGACCACAGATACGCAGTATTTT
d_call: TRBD1; j_call: TRBJ1-1; v_call: TRBV3-1/TRBV3-2; clone_size: .; cdr3_aa: CASSPRTGNTEAFF; cdr3_nt: TGTGCCAGCAGTCCGAGGACAGGGAACACTGAAGCTTTCTTT
d_call: .; j_call: TRBJ2-2; v_call: TRBV6-2/TRBV6-3; clone_size: .; cdr3_aa: CASSRLGSNTGELFF; cdr3_nt: TGTGCCAGCAGCCGACTAGGATCTAACACCGGGGAGCTGTTTTTT
d_call: .; j_call: TRBJ2-1; v_call: TRBV5-6; clone_size: .; cdr3_aa: CASSWYMGGSYNEQFF; cdr3_nt: TGTGCCAGCAGCTGGTATATGGGGGGTTCCTACAATGAGCAGTTCTTC
d_call: TRBD1; j_call: TRBJ1-1; v_call: TRBV18; clone_size: .; cdr3_aa: CASSQYGQGRGEAFF; cdr3_nt: TGTGCCAGCTCACAATACGGACAGGGTCGTGGTGAAGCTTTCTTT
d_call: .; j_call: TRBJ1-1; v_call: TRBV27; clone_size: .; cdr3_aa: CASSSGWNTEAFF; cdr3_nt: TGTGCCAGCAGCTCAGGGTGGAACACTGAAGCTTTCTTT
d_call: TRBD1; j_call: TRBJ2-3; v_call: TRBV30; clone_size: .; cdr3_aa: CAWSGDRLGTDTQYF; cdr3_nt: TGTGCCTGGAGTGGGGACAGGCTGGGCACAGATACGCAGTATTTT
d_call: .; j_call: TRBJ1-2; v_call: TRBV30; clone_size: .; cdr3_aa: CAWGRDTINYGYTF; cdr3_nt: TGTGCCTGGGGCCGGGACACCATTAACTATGGCTACACCTTC
d_call: TRBD2; j_call: TRBJ2-1; v_call: TRBV3-1/TRBV3-2; clone_size: .; cdr3_aa: CASSQPTSSGVHNEQFF; cdr3_nt: TGTGCCAGCAGCCAGCCAACGAGTAGCGGGGTACACAATGAGCAGTTCTTC
d_call: TRBD1; j_call: TRBJ2-1; v_call: TRBV11-3; clone_size: .; cdr3_aa: CASSLGQGAYNEQFF; cdr3_nt: TGTGCCAGCAGCCTGGGACAGGGGGCCTACAATGAGCAGTTCTTC
d_call: .; j_call: TRBJ2-6; v_call: TRBV30; clone_size: .; cdr3_aa: CAWRRTGLSGANVLTF; cdr3_nt: TGTGCCTGGAGGAGAACAGGGCTCTCTGGGGCCAACGTCCTGACTTTC
d_call: TRBD2; j_call: TRBJ2-5; v_call: TRBV7-6; clone_size: .; cdr3_aa: CASSLARLAGETQYF; cdr3_nt: TGTGCCAGCAGCTTAGCGCGCCTAGCGGGAGAGACCCAGTACTTC
d_call: .; j_call: TRBJ2-7; v_call: TRBV12-3/TRBV12-4; clone_size: .; cdr3_aa: CASSLGRQGQYF; cdr3_nt: TGTGCCAGCAGTTTAGGGCGCCAGGGGCAGTACTTC
d_call: .; j_call: TRBJ2-7; v_call: TRBV28; clone_size: .; cdr3_aa: CASSWSYEQYF; cdr3_nt: TGTGCCAGCAGTTGGAGTTACGAGCAGTACTTC
d_call: TRBD1; j_call: TRBJ1-6; v_call: TRBV4-1; clone_size: .; cdr3_aa: CASSQALTGTNSPLHF; cdr3_nt: TGCGCCAGCAGCCAAGCATTGACAGGGACAAATTCACCCCTCCACTTT
d_call: TRBD1; j_call: TRBJ2-5; v_call: TRBV18; clone_size: .; cdr3_aa: CASSPGQGNQETQYF; cdr3_nt: TGTGCCAGCTCACCCGGACAGGGCAATCAAGAGACCCAGTACTTC
d_call: .; j_call: TRBJ1-6; v_call: TRBV28; clone_size: .; cdr3_aa: CASTSDIGYNSPLHF; cdr3_nt: TGTGCCAGCACTTCGGACATAGGCTATAATTCACCCCTCCACTTT
d_call: .; j_call: TRBJ1-1; v_call: TRBV19; clone_size: .; cdr3_aa: CASSLGEGTEAFF; cdr3_nt: TGTGCCAGTAGTTTGGGGGAGGGAACTGAAGCTTTCTTT
d_call: .; j_call: TRBJ1-1; v_call: TRBV10-3; clone_size: .; cdr3_aa: CAIRGGNVAFF; cdr3_nt: TGTGCCATCAGGGGGGGTAATGTAGCTTTCTTT
d_call: TRBD1; j_call: TRBJ1-6; v_call: TRBV5-1; clone_size: .; cdr3_aa: CASSPGTGTISYNSPLHF; cdr3_nt: TGCGCCAGCAGCCCTGGGACAGGGACAATCTCCTATAATTCACCCCTCCACTTT
d_call: .; j_call: TRBJ1-1; v_call: TRBV10-1; clone_size: .; cdr3_aa: CASSESRGLAFF; cdr3_nt: TGCGCCAGCAGTGAGTCTCGGGGTTTGGCTTTCTTT
d_call: .; j_call: TRBJ2-1; v_call: TRBV12-5; clone_size: .; cdr3_aa: CASGGGAESYNEQFF; cdr3_nt: TGTGCTAGTGGTGGAGGGGCGGAGTCCTACAATGAGCAGTTCTTC
d_call: .; j_call: TRBJ1-2; v_call: TRBV18; clone_size: .; cdr3_aa: CASSGQDSSNYGYTF; cdr3_nt: TGTGCCAGCTCAGGGCAGGACTCCTCTAACTATGGCTACACCTTC
d_call: TRBD2; j_call: TRBJ2-5; v_call: TRBV6-2/TRBV6-3; clone_size: .; cdr3_aa: CASSYAGLGGETQYF; cdr3_nt: TGTGCCAGCAGTTACGCTGGACTAGGTGGGGAGACCCAGTACTTC
d_call: .; j_call: TRBJ1-5; v_call: TRBV2; clone_size: .; cdr3_aa: CASSETQGYQPQHF; cdr3_nt: TGTGCCAGCAGTGAAACCCAGGGGTATCAGCCCCAGCATTTT
d_call: .; j_call: TRBJ2-7; v_call: TRBV6-2/TRBV6-3; clone_size: .; cdr3_aa: CASSPRSYEQYF; cdr3_nt: TGTGCCAGCAGCCCCAGGTCCTACGAGCAGTACTTC
d_call: .; j_call: TRBJ1-3; v_call: TRBV20-1; clone_size: many; cdr3_aa: CSASLTGSGNTIYF; cdr3_nt: TGCAGTGCTAGTCTTACAGGGTCTGGAAACACCATATATTTT
d_call: .; j_call: TRBJ1-1; v_call: TRBV19; clone_size: .; cdr3_aa: CASSLRVINTEAFF; cdr3_nt: TGTGCCAGTAGTCTCAGGGTCATAAACACTGAAGCTTTCTTT
d_call: TRBD1; j_call: TRBJ2-4; v_call: TRBV5-8; clone_size: once; cdr3_aa: CASSSGQAIAKNIQYF; cdr3_nt: TGTGCCAGCAGCTCTGGACAGGCGATCGCCAAAAACATTCAGTACTTC